A single sample gave rise to the 30 T cell receptor beta chains below, sequenced in a study of blood T cell repertoires in COVID-19 (dated by TCRdb to the early 2020s). The library was made by the immunoSEQ multiplex PCR assay. What TCRdb holds here is the immuneACCESS table cut down to in-frame rearrangements. Part of the clones is not present; checked against another copy, under half of the missing clones reflect an unresolved V gene, and the others are unexplained. The sample table lists 300,000 to 450,000 clones, 80% to 90% of them with a count of one. The ten largest make up less than 1.2% of the sample. The sequenced sample consisted of PBMCs or T cells enriched from blood (not recorded which). These receptors were collected from a young man who had recovered from COVID-19.

CDR3 loop: CASSPGRNSGNTIYF. The CDR3 DNA is TGTGCCAGCAGCCCGGGAAGGAACTCTGGAAACACCATATATTTT. The chain has TRBV11-2 and TRBJ1-3; D call uncertain. This CDR3 contains 15 residues. Germline V gene sequence: CDR1 SGHAT, CDR2 FQNNGV. Trimming stripped 5 bases from V and 0 bases from J, with 11 bases between.

The chain joins TRBV9 to TRBJ2-1; maybe TRBD1 (5 bases). In germline, CDR1 is SGDLS, CDR2 YYNGEE. The V end was cut by 0 bases, the J end by 7 bases, with 14 bases between. The CDR3 covers 15 residues. The CDR3 nucleotides read TGTGCCAGCAGCGTAGAGGGGTTTGGGCTTAATGAGCAGTTCTTC. This encodes CASSVEGFGLNEQFF.

This sequence joins TRBV30 and TRBJ2-2; 7 bases match TRBD1. J gave up 3 bases and V 3 bases, and 4 bases lay outside the gene matches. CDR1 is GTSNPN, CDR2 SVGIG, per germline (reference sequence). The CDR3 is 14 residues long. The CDR3 spells CAWRRGPDTGELFF. The CDR3 nucleotides read TGTGCCTGGAGAAGGGGGCCGGACACCGGGGAGCTGTTTTTT.

This clone was counted a single time. This CDR3 is CASSSGQGENQPQHF. CDR3 nucleotide sequence: TGTGCCAGCAGTTCAGGACAGGGGGAGAATCAGCCCCAGCATTTT. This chain joins TRBV28 and TRBJ1-5; 10 nucleotides match TRBD1. The germline CDR1 and CDR2 sequences are MDHEN and SYDVKM. The J segment lost 4 bases and the V segment lost 4 bases, leaving 4 bases of the junction unmatched. The CDR3 consists of 15 residues.

The chain links TRBV7-2 to TRBJ2-2; 8 bases line up with TRBD1. CDR3 size: 16 residues. V lost 5 bases and J lost 5; bases outside the gene matches: 10. Germline assignment: CDR1 SGHTA and CDR2 FQGNSA. CDR3 sequence (DNA): TGTGCCAGCAGCCAATGGACAGGGAAGGGGACCGGGGAGCTGTTTTTT. Translation: CASSQWTGKGTGELFF. The whole variable domain, remainder taken from reference TRBV7-2 and TRBJ2-2, is GAGVSQSPSNKVTEKGKDVELRCDPISGHTALYWYRQSLGQGLEFLIYFQGNSAPDKSGLPSDRFSAERTGGSVSTLTIQRTQQEDSAVYLCASSQWTGKGTGELFFGEGSRLTVL.

The J gene is TRBJ2-6, the V gene TRBV2; maybe TRBD1 (6 bases). The CDR3 is made up of 12 amino acids. Germline CDR1 and CDR2: SNHLY and FYNNEI. Trimming removed 8 bases at V and 11 bases at J, with 13 bases between. CDR3 coding DNA: TGTGCCAGCGGAGGACAGACACACGTCCTGACTTTC. It yields the protein CASGGQTHVLTF.

This chain links TRBV5-1 with TRBJ2-7; D is perhaps TRBD2 (7 bases). Germline loops: CDR1 SGHRS, CDR2 YFSETQ. Trimming shortened V by 1 base and J by 2 bases, and 10 bases separated the two germline ends. The CDR3 is 14 residues long. Written as DNA, the CDR3 is TGCGCCAGCAGCTTGACAGGGAGGGCCTACGAGCAGTACTTC. The encoded protein is CASSLTGRAYEQYF.

The chain recombines TRBV7-8 with TRBJ2-2, with a possible D match to TRBD2 (6 bases). V lost 3 bases and J lost 0, with 14 bases in between. The germline V gene has CDR1 SGHVS and CDR2 FQNEAQ. The CDR3 loop spans 17 amino acids. This chain's CDR3 is CASSLIGGTSNTGELFF. The CDR3 DNA reads as TGTGCCAGCAGCTTGATAGGAGGGACGTCGAACACCGGGGAGCTGTTTTTT.

The genes are TRBV7-8 and TRBJ2-5; tentatively, D is TRBD2 (7 bases). The V gene lost 8 bases and the J gene lost 2 bases, with 21 bases spanning the gap. The V gene's germline CDR1 is SGHVS and CDR2 FQNEAQ. The CDR3 is 16 amino acids. CDR3 DNA sequence: TGTGCCAGCGGATTAGAGAAGGGGGGGCAGCAAGAGACCCAGTACTTC. Its protein is CASGLEKGGQQETQYF.

The rearrangement joins TRBV3-1 (or the pseudogene TRBV3-2) to TRBJ1-1, with TRBD1 matching over 9 bases. CDR3 length: 15 amino acids. Trimming cost V 5 bases and J 4 bases; bases outside gene matches: 8. CDR1 is LGHDT and CDR2 is YNNKEL in the germline V gene (reference sequence). The CDR3 here is CASSAQGQGPTEAFF. The DNA for the CDR3 is TGTGCCAGCAGCGCACAAGGACAGGGGCCCACTGAAGCTTTCTTT.

This sequence joins TRBV1 and TRBJ2-6; the table gives TRBD2 as D, unverified against the DNA. TRBV1 constitutes a pseudogene. The CDR3 is 20 residues long. In nucleotides, the CDR3 is TGCACCAGCAGCCAAGATCTCCGAGCGGGGGCTCGCTCTGGGGCCAACGTCCTGACTTTC. Its translation: CTSSQDLRAGARSGANVLTF.

The chain combines TRBV3-1 (or the pseudogene TRBV3-2) with TRBJ2-4; D is unclear. CDR3 length: 15 residues. Deletions cut 0 bases from V and 6 bases from J, with 12 bases between. CDR1 LGHDT and CDR2 YNNKEL come from the germline V gene (reference sequence). This chain's CDR3 is CASSQDIRFGNIQYF. In DNA, the CDR3 is TGTGCCAGCAGCCAAGATATTCGGTTTGGAAACATTCAGTACTTC.

This clone was detected only once. The J gene is TRBJ1-1, the V gene TRBV19; tentative D call: TRBD1 (6 bases). Germline V gene data show CDR1 as LNHDA and CDR2 as SQIVND (reference sequence). Between the trimmed V and J ends, which lost 6 bases and 8 bases, there was a span of 13 bases. The CDR3 totals 12 residues. As DNA, the CDR3 is TGTGCCAGTAGACGAGTCGACAGGGAAGCTTTCTTT. Its translation is CASRRVDREAFF. Full variable domain (missing parts from reference TRBV19 and TRBJ1-1): DGGITQSPKYLFRKEGQNVTLSCEQNLNHDAMYWYRQDPGQGLRLIYYSQIVNDFQKGDIAEGYSVSREKKESFPLTVTSAQKNPTAFYLCASRRVDREAFFGQGTRLTVV.

The V and J genes are TRBV27 and TRBJ1-3; D gene uncertain. V lost 5 bases to trimming and J lost 0 bases, with 14 bases between them. Germline V CDR1 and CDR2: MNHEY, SMNVEV (reference sequence). The CDR3 totals 16 residues. The CDR3 here is CASSPSTAISGNTIYF. CDR3 sequence (DNA): TGTGCCAGCAGTCCGTCCACAGCAATCTCTGGAAACACCATATATTTT.

V usage is TRBV5-1 and J usage is TRBJ2-3; the match to TRBD2 covers 7 bases. CDR3 length: 16 amino acids. V was pared by 0 bases and J by 0 bases, with 4 bases of the junction left unmatched. Germline values: CDR1 SGHRS, CDR2 YFSETQ. CDR3 in DNA: TGCGCCAGCAGCTTGGGAATAGCGGGTAGCACAGATACGCAGTATTTT. As protein: CASSLGIAGSTDTQYF.

This clone was counted between two and nine times. The chain uses TRBV4-3 and TRBJ2-1; 7 bases fit TRBD2. This CDR3 comprises 15 residues. Germline lookup yields CDR1 LGHNA and CDR2 YSLEER. Losses at the gene ends were 0 bases for V and 2 bases for J; bases not matched to a gene: 1. CDR3 sequence (DNA): TGCGCCAGCAGCCAAGACGGGGGGACCTACAATGAGCAGTTCTTC. The encoded protein is CASSQDGGTYNEQFF.

The rearrangement uses TRBV27 and TRBJ2-7, with a tentative D call TRBD2 (7 bases). V was pared by 5 bases and J by 0 bases, with 14 bases between. CDR1 MNHEY and CDR2 SMNVEV come from the germline V gene (reference sequence). CDR3 length: 15 amino acids. CDR3 DNA: TGTGCCAGCAGTCCGAAGGGGGGGGACTCCTACGAGCAGTACTTC. Translating gives CASSPKGGDSYEQYF.

The rearrangement joins TRBV19 to TRBJ1-1; unclear D gene. From germline, CDR1 is LNHDA and CDR2 SQIVND (reference sequence). V lost 7 bases and J 4 bases, leaving 16 bases between the germline ends. The CDR3 contains 14 residues. CDR3 protein: CASTFLPGGTEAFF. As DNA, the CDR3 is TGTGCCAGTACGTTTCTTCCGGGAGGCACTGAAGCTTTCTTT.

Concerning this clone itself: The sample holds other DNA sequences that translate to the same CDR3. The CDR3 protein is CASSYSRGGNQPQHF. Here the CDR3 DNA reads TGTGCCAGCAGTTACTCGCGGGGGGGCAATCAGCCCCAGCATTTT. The chain uses TRBV6-5 and TRBJ1-5, with D possibly being TRBD1 (5 bases). Looked up from germline, CDR1 is MNHEY and CDR2 is SVGAGI. The V end lost 0 bases, the J end lost 2 bases, and 8 bases lay between the germline ends. This CDR3 contains 15 residues.

The J gene is TRBJ2-7, the V gene TRBV25-1; 12 bases match TRBD2. The V and J ends lost 5 bases and 1 base, in that order; junction bases with no gene match: 6. The CDR3 is made up of 16 amino acids. Germline assignment: CDR1 MGHDK and CDR2 SYGVNS. In DNA form, the CDR3 reads TGTGCCAGCAGTTCCCAGACTAGCGGGAGTTCCTACGAGCAGTACTTC. It encodes CASSSQTSGSSYEQYF.

The rearrangement uses TRBV7-2 and TRBJ2-7; tentative D call: TRBD2 (6 bases). Trimming cost V 5 bases and J 5 bases, with 22 bases left between them. The CDR3 spans 16 residues. Germline CDR1 is SGHTA and CDR2 is FQGNSA. The CDR3 bases are TGTGCCAGCAGCATATCCCTAGCGCCCGGGGCCAACGAGCAGTACTTC. Its translation: CASSISLAPGANEQYF.

The chain links TRBV19 to TRBJ1-5, with D uncertain. The CDR3 is made up of 17 amino acids. V was shortened by 3 bases and J by 4 bases, with 19 bases between the two germline ends. In germline, CDR1 is LNHDA, CDR2 SQIVND (reference sequence). The DNA of the CDR3 is TGTGCCAGTAGTATCGAGTCGGGAGCCCACATGAATCAGCCCCAGCATTTT. The encoded protein is CASSIESGAHMNQPQHF.

The gene calls are TRBV6-5 and TRBJ2-7; TRBD2 is a possible D gene (6 bases). Germline CDR1 is MNHEY and CDR2 is SVGAGI. CDR3 length equals 16 residues. Trimming took 0 bases from V and 0 from J, leaving 12 bases between them. The DNA for the CDR3 is TGTGCCAGCAGTTACTCCAGGACTACTTCCTCCTACGAGCAGTACTTC. Translated: CASSYSRTTSSYEQYF.

The V gene is TRBV5-5, the J gene TRBJ1-5; 7 bases match TRBD1. The CDR3 consists of 14 residues. Trimming took 5 bases from V and 5 from J; bases not matched to a gene: 7. Per the germline V gene, CDR1 is SGHKS and CDR2 is YYEKEE (reference sequence). CDR3 DNA: TGTGCCAGCAGATCCGACAGGGAGTATCAGCCCCAGCATTTT. Encoded protein: CASRSDREYQPQHF.

The V and J genes are TRBV13 and TRBJ2-5, with 11 bases matching TRBD1. The CDR3 has 15 residues. CDR1 is PRHDT, CDR2 FYEKMQ, per germline (reference sequence). With 4 bases clipped from V and 4 bases from J, the junction kept 5 bases outside the gene matches. The CDR3 loop reads CASSWGQGDRETQYF. CDR3 DNA sequence: TGTGCCAGCAGCTGGGGACAGGGGGACCGAGAGACCCAGTACTTC.

The V gene is TRBV6-2 or TRBV6-3, the J gene TRBJ1-6; D is undetermined. Germline CDR1 and CDR2: MNHEY and SVGEGT. The CDR3 sequence is 14 residues long. The V gene lost 0 bases and the J gene lost 10 bases, with 10 bases spanning the gap. The CDR3 here is CASSYSGIRSPLHF. For the CDR3, the DNA is TGTGCCAGCAGTTACTCCGGTATTCGCTCACCCCTCCACTTT.

This chain joins TRBV28 and TRBJ1-2, with 9 bases fitting TRBD1. The CDR3 spans 16 residues. Germline-derived CDR1 and CDR2 are MDHEN and SYDVKM. Unmatched junction bases numbered 13, after V lost 7 bases and J lost 4 bases. The CDR3: CASKIRGTGRTYGYTF. CDR3 in DNA: TGTGCCAGCAAAATTAGAGGGACAGGGAGAACCTATGGCTACACCTTC.

The chain links TRBV6-1 to TRBJ1-2; D is ambiguous. Trimming left V 1 base short and J 4 bases short, with 7 bases between. Germline V gene lookup returns CDR1 MNHNS and CDR2 SASEGT. The CDR3 spans 13 residues. Written as DNA, the CDR3 is TGTGCCAGCAGTGAAGGCGGGTCCTATGGCTACACCTTC. Its protein product is CASSEGGSYGYTF.

The chain links TRBV28 to TRBJ1-2; 8 bases are a match to TRBD1. The germline V gene has CDR1 MDHEN and CDR2 SYDVKM. There are 17 residues in the CDR3. V gave up 5 bases and J gave up 3 bases; unmatched junction bases: 14. CDR3 DNA: TGTGCCAGCAGTCCCCCATCCATCAGGGGGCGGGACTATGGCTACACCTTC. Its protein product is CASSPPSIRGRDYGYTF.

The gene calls are TRBV7-6 and TRBJ2-7; 10 nucleotides match TRBD1. From germline, CDR1 is SGHVS and CDR2 FNYEAQ. Trimming took 5 bases from V and 5 from J; bases not matched to a gene: 9. The CDR3 is 15 amino acids. CDR3 nucleotide sequence: TGTGCCAGCAGCCAAGGGCCGGGACAGGGGAACGAGCAGTACTTC. This translates into CASSQGPGQGNEQYF.